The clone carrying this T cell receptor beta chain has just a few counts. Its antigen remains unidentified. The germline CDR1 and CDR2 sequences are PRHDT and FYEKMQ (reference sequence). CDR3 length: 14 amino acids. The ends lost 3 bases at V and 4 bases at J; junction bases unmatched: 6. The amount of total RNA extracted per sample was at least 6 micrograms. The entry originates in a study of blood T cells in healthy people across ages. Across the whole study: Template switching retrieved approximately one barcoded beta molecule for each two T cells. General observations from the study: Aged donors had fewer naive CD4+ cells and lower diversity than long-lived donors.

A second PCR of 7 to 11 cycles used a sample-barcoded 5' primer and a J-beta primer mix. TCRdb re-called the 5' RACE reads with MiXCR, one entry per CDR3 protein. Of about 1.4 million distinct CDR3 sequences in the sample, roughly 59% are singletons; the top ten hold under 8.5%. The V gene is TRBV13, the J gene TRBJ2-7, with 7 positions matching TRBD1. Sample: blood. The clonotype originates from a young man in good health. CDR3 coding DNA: TGTGCCAGCAGCTTCGGGACAGACGATTACGAGCAGTACTTC. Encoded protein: CASSFGTDDYEQYF.